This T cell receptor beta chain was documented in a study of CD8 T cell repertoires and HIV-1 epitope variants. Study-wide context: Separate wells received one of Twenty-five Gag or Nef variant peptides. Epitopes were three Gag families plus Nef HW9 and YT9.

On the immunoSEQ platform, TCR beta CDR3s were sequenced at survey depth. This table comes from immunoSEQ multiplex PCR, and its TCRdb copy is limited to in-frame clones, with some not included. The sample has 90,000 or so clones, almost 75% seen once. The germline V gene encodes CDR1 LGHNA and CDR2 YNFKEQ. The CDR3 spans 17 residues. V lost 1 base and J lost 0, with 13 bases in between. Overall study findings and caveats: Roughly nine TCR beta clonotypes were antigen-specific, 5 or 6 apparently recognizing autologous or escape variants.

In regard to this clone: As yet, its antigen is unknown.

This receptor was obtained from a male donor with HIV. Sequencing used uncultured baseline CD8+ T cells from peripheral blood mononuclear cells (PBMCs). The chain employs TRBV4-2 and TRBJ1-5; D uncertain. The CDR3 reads CASSQVRPGGSNQPQHF. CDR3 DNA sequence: TGTGCCAGCAGCCAAGTAAGACCAGGAGGTAGCAATCAGCCCCAGCATTTT.